Listed here are 12 T cell receptor beta chains from one sample, sequenced in a study of OX40 agonist ivuxolimab in advanced cancers. Method: immunoSEQ multiplex PCR; TCRdb's copy keeps in-frame clones and lacks some. This table holds about 23,000 clones, approximately 80% found once. The sample here was CD4+ or CD8+ T cells sorted from blood, taken in a trial of the OX40 agonist ivuxolimab. All receptors derive from an adult with an advanced solid tumor such as melanoma, head and neck, liver or kidney cancer.

The rearrangement uses TRBV29-1 and TRBJ2-5; no definite D call. The CDR3 spans 10 residues. Germline assignment: CDR1 SQVTM and CDR2 ANQGSEA. V was shortened by 4 bases and J by 4 bases, with 4 bases between the two germline ends. In nucleotides, the CDR3 is TGCAGCGTTGGAGGAGAGACCCAGTACTTC. Protein: CSVGGETQYF.

The chain has TRBV10-3 and TRBJ2-1; unclear D gene. The V gene lost 9 bases and the J gene lost 0 bases, with 9 bases spanning the gap. The CDR3 runs 13 residues. Germline V lookup: CDR1 ENHRY, CDR2 SYGVKD. The chain's CDR3 is CAMADSSYNEQFF. CDR3 coding DNA: TGTGCCATGGCGGATAGCTCCTACAATGAGCAGTTCTTC.

This sequence joins TRBV7-2 and TRBJ2-7, with a weak D call TRBD2 (6 bases). The CDR3 has 16 residues. Germline V gives CDR1 SGHTA, CDR2 FQGNSA. V lost 4 bases and J lost 2, with 18 bases in between. CDR3 in amino acids: CASSSRPGGSPYEQYF. The CDR3 region has the DNA TGTGCCAGCAGCTCGCGCCCCGGAGGGAGCCCCTACGAGCAGTACTTC. The entire variable domain, with the rest obtained from reference TRBV7-2 and TRBJ2-7, is as follows: GAGVSQSPSNKVTEKGKDVELRCDPISGHTALYWYRQSLGQGLEFLIYFQGNSAPDKSGLPSDRFSAERTGGSVSTLTIQRTQQEDSAVYLCASSSRPGGSPYEQYFGPGTRLTVT.

This clone has a single count. The chain couples TRBV2 to TRBJ2-3, with D unclear. Germline CDR1 SNHLY, CDR2 FYNNEI. The CDR3 totals 14 residues. Deletions cut 3 bases from V and 1 base from J, with 8 bases between. The CDR3 coding sequence is TGTGCCAGCAGTGAGCGGCCCGGCACAGATACGCAGTATTTT. It translates to CASSERPGTDTQYF.

Note on this clone: Other DNA sequences within the sample encode an identical CDR3. This chain uses TRBV19 with TRBJ1-1; D is undetermined. The CDR3 contains 13 residues. Per germline, CDR1 LNHDA and CDR2 SQIVND (reference sequence). Trimming shortened V by 3 bases and J by 0 bases, and 5 bases separated the two germline ends. The CDR3 protein is CASSISMNTEAFF. CDR3 sequence (DNA): TGTGCCAGTAGTATCTCCATGAACACTGAAGCTTTCTTT.

The chain couples TRBV14 to TRBJ2-7; 8 bases are a match to TRBD1. Germline V gene lookup returns CDR1 SGHDN and CDR2 FVKESK. After removal of 5 bases from V and 4 bases from J, the junction contained 7 bases not matched to a gene. The CDR3 consists of 14 residues. The CDR3 DNA sequence: TGTGCCAGCAGCTGGGGACAGGCTACTTACGAGCAGTACTTC. Translation: CASSWGQATYEQYF.

This CDR3 is CSVEGLRQGWYNEQFF. The DNA of the CDR3 is TGCAGCGTTGAAGGCTTAAGGCAGGGTTGGTACAATGAGCAGTTCTTC. This chain connects TRBV29-1 to TRBJ2-1; weak D call: TRBD1 (5 bases). Germline CDR1 SQVTM, CDR2 ANQGSEA. The CDR3 runs to 16 residues. V lost 1 base and J lost 4, with 17 bases in between.

The chain links TRBV4-1 to TRBJ1-4; no clear D gene. The V gene lost 0 bases and the J gene lost 8 bases, with 16 bases spanning the gap. This CDR3 spans 16 amino acids. Germline lookup yields CDR1 MGHRA and CDR2 YSYEKL. In DNA form, the CDR3 reads TGCGCCAGCAGCCAAGACTTGGCAGGAACGTACGAAAAACTGTTTTTT. The encoded protein is CASSQDLAGTYEKLFF.

V and J are TRBV4-1 and TRBJ2-7; no clear D gene. With 1 base removed from V and 6 bases from J, the gap between germline ends came to 10 bases. The CDR3 loop spans 13 amino acids. The germline V gene encodes CDR1 MGHRA and CDR2 YSYEKL. The CDR3 loop reads CASSQGTPLEQYF. In DNA form, the CDR3 reads TGCGCCAGCAGCCAAGGTACCCCCCTCGAGCAGTACTTC.

The chain has TRBV27 and TRBJ2-7, with 7 positions matching TRBD1. The trim removed 5 bases at V and 2 bases at J, leaving 3 bases unmatched. Germline V lookup: CDR1 MNHEY, CDR2 SMNVEV (reference sequence). The CDR3 length is 13 residues. The CDR3 here is CASSTGVAYEQYF. In DNA form, the CDR3 reads TGTGCCAGCAGTACAGGGGTTGCCTACGAGCAGTACTTC.

The rearrangement uses TRBV2 and TRBJ1-1; D uncertain. The CDR3 is 11 amino acids. The V end lost 7 bases, the J end lost 10 bases, and 13 bases lay between the germline ends. Germline loops: CDR1 SNHLY, CDR2 FYNNEI. CDR3 sequence (DNA): TGTGCCAGCACCGACGGACGGAGAGCTTTCTTT. Protein product: CASTDGRRAFF.

This clone is deemed medium-sized. V gene TRBV4-2 combines with J gene TRBJ1-4; D gene uncertain. The CDR3 sequence is 17 residues long. V dropped 2 bases and J dropped 4 bases, with 17 bases sitting between them. CDR1 LGHNA and CDR2 YNFKEQ come from the germline V gene. CDR3 nucleotides: TGTGCCAGCAGCCAAAGAACCGCACCCGTGGGTAATGAAAAACTGTTTTTT. It translates to CASSQRTAPVGNEKLFF.